This T cell receptor beta chain was recovered during a study of blood T cell repertoires in COVID-19. Whole-study context: The United States, Italy and Spain supplied acute and convalescent COVID-19 samples. PBMCs, B-cell-depleted T cells, or T cells provided the cDNA or gDNA that made up the material.

Losses at the gene ends were 4 bases for V and 3 bases for J; bases not matched to a gene: 7. Germline V gene data show CDR1 as LGHDT and CDR2 as YNNKEL (reference sequence). The CDR3 is 15 residues long. Sequencing used immunoSEQ multiplex PCR; TCRdb keeps in-frame clones, though not all of them. The sample shows 110,000 to 150,000 clones, over 75% of them seen only once. The genes are TRBV3-1 (or the pseudogene TRBV3-2) and TRBJ1-1; 8 bases match TRBD1. This TCR came from a human donor in a cohort sampled during active COVID-19. The source material was peripheral blood. CDR3 DNA sequence: TGTGCCAGCAGCCCACGGACAGGGAGGGACACTGAAGCTTTCTTT. It specifies CASSPRTGRDTEAFF.